What follows is one T cell receptor (beta chain) and its context. Germline CDR1 and CDR2: SQVTM and ANQGSEA. V was pared by 5 bases and J by 3 bases, with 8 bases between. The length of the CDR3 is 11 residues. This sample is drawn from a study of T cells in Graves' hyperthyroidism and ophthalmopathy. Amplification of TCR beta CDR3 regions was performed using RNA transcripts as template. Using the HTBI primer set, a first-round RT-PCR was run on the TCR CDR3. In TCRdb, the multiplex PCR reads were re-called with MiXCR into one record per CDR3 protein. The sample lists approximately 530,000 distinct CDR3 sequences, about 20% occurring once.

This clonotype originated in a middle-aged man with Graves' ophthalmopathy. This chain joins TRBV29-1 and TRBJ2-7; D may be TRBD1 (5 bases). Source material: blood. The CDR3 here is CSVSQGYEQYF. CDR3 DNA sequence: TGCAGCGTTTCCCAGGGCTACGAGCAGTACTTC.